A single sample gave rise to the 32 T cell receptor beta chains below, sequenced in a study of beta chain features in type 1 diabetes. Expressed TCRB transcripts were sequenced after all isolated RNA was converted to cDNA. Assay: immunoSEQ multiplex PCR; the TCRdb copy retains only in-frame clones and omits some. Of some 230,000 clones listed, over 8.5% are singletons. The sequenced material came from naive CD4+ T cells from blood. These receptors were collected from a woman between 18 and 29 years old in good health.

The V gene is TRBV5-1, the J gene TRBJ2-7, with TRBD2 matching over 10 bases. Germline trimming cut 0 bases from V and 0 bases from J; bases unmatched to any gene: 3. The germline gives CDR1 SGHRS, CDR2 YFSETQ. CDR3 length equals 16 residues. The CDR3 region has the DNA TGCGCCAGCAGCTTGGGGGTAGCGGGGGGCTCCTACGAGCAGTACTTC. Translated: CASSLGVAGGSYEQYF.

The CDR3 nucleotides read TGTGCCAGCAGTGAAGCAGTAACTTCCTATAATTCACCCCTCCACTTT. It is translated as CASSEAVTSYNSPLHF. The chain carries TRBV6-1 and TRBJ1-6; D ambiguous. CDR1 MNHNS and CDR2 SASEGT come from the germline V gene. The germline V and J ends were trimmed by 0 bases and 1 base, with 7 bases remaining between them. The CDR3 consists of 16 residues.

This clone was recorded a few times. The chain uses TRBV7-9 and TRBJ1-1, with D perhaps TRBD1 (6 bases). V dropped 4 bases and J dropped 5 bases, with 11 bases sitting between them. The CDR3 is made up of 13 amino acids. Germline V CDR1 and CDR2: SEHNR, FQNEAQ (reference sequence). The CDR3 coding sequence is TGTGCCAGCAGCTACAGGGACGAAACTGAAGCTTTCTTT. It translates to CASSYRDETEAFF.

This clone appeared a few times. The V and J genes are TRBV6-5 and TRBJ1-2; D possibly corresponds to TRBD1 (5 bases). Trimming took 6 bases from V and 6 from J, leaving 11 bases between them. The CDR3 loop spans 12 amino acids. Germline lookup yields CDR1 MNHEY and CDR2 SVGAGI. The DNA for the CDR3 is TGTGCCAGCAGGGTAGGGGCCCATGGCTACACCTTC. This encodes CASRVGAHGYTF.

The rearrangement links TRBV7-9 to TRBJ2-7; D possibly corresponds to TRBD2 (6 bases). V lost 2 bases to trimming and J lost 6 bases, with 14 bases between them. The CDR3 is made up of 14 amino acids. CDR1 is SEHNR, CDR2 FQNEAQ, per germline (reference sequence). This chain's CDR3 is CASSLIGAGSEQYF. The CDR3 nucleotides read TGTGCCAGCAGCTTAATCGGGGCGGGATCCGAGCAGTACTTC. Supplemented by reference TRBV7-9 and TRBJ2-7, the full variable domain reads DTGVSQNPRHKITKRGQNVTFRCDPISEHNRLYWYRQTLGQGPEFLTYFQNEAQLEKSRLLSDRFSAERPKGSFSTLEIQRTEQGDSAMYLCASSLIGAGSEQYFGPGTRLTVT.

This clone showed up just a few times. In nucleotides, the CDR3 is TGTGCCACCTCGCCGGACAGACTTTATAGCAATCAGCCCCAGCATTTT. Its protein product is CATSPDRLYSNQPQHF. The chain links TRBV27 to TRBJ1-5; tentative D call: TRBD1 (6 bases). Germline lookup yields CDR1 MNHEY and CDR2 SMNVEV (reference sequence). The CDR3 totals 16 residues. Trimming took 10 bases from V and 0 from J, leaving 19 bases between them.

Here the CDR3 reads CASSDGQGRDYGYTF. The CDR3 DNA is TGTGCCAGCAGTGATGGGCAGGGCAGGGACTATGGCTACACCTTC. The chain couples TRBV6-1 to TRBJ1-2, with a weak D call TRBD1 (5 bases). The CDR3 is 15 amino acids. Trimming stripped 3 bases from V and 3 bases from J, with 14 bases between. Per the germline V gene, CDR1 is MNHNS and CDR2 is SASEGT.

This clone came up a few times. The rearrangement uses TRBV5-1 and TRBJ1-1; D call uncertain. V lost 4 bases to trimming and J lost 5 bases, with 18 bases between them. The CDR3 contains 15 residues. Germline CDR1 SGHRS, CDR2 YFSETQ. For the CDR3, the DNA is TGCGCCAGCAGCCCGATCGCGGATTTCGGTACTGAAGCTTTCTTT. Its protein product is CASSPIADFGTEAFF.

The CDR3 DNA reads TGCGCCAGCAGCCAACACCGGGATCTAACAGATACGCAGTATTTT. Translation gives CASSQHRDLTDTQYF. The chain has TRBV4-1 and TRBJ2-3; possibly TRBD2 for D (5 bases). Germline CDR1 and CDR2: MGHRA and YSYEKL. Trimming cost V 2 bases and J 3 bases, with 12 bases left between them. This CDR3 is 15 amino acids long.

The chain couples TRBV6-6 to TRBJ2-1, with a possible D match to TRBD1 (6 bases). Trimming pared 6 bases from V and 6 bases from J, leaving 18 bases between. Germline CDR1 is MNHNY and CDR2 is SVGAGI (reference sequence). CDR3 length: 15 residues. The CDR3 loop is CASSLQGGVSNEQFF. In DNA, the CDR3 is TGTGCCAGCAGCTTACAGGGTGGGGTCTCCAATGAGCAGTTCTTC.

This clone was recorded a few times. The chain uses TRBV9 and TRBJ1-2; D remains unclear. CDR3 size: 16 residues. V gave up 0 bases and J gave up 1 base, with 13 bases separating them. CDR1 is SGDLS, CDR2 YYNGEE, per germline. CDR3 in DNA: TGTGCCAGCAGCGTAGATAGTTTGCGCAATAACTATGGCTACACCTTC. Amino acids: CASSVDSLRNNYGYTF.

The chain couples TRBV27 to TRBJ1-2; perhaps TRBD1 as D (6 bases). The CDR3 has 18 residues. Trimming shortened V by 4 bases and J by 0 bases, and 21 bases separated the two germline ends. CDR1 is MNHEY, CDR2 SMNVEV, per germline (reference sequence). Written as DNA, the CDR3 is TGTGCCAGCAGTTCGCGTCCCGGGACACCGGTTTCTAACTATGGCTACACCTTC. Its translation: CASSSRPGTPVSNYGYTF.

The V gene is TRBV15, the J gene TRBJ2-7; weak D call: TRBD1 (6 bases). The V and J ends lost 0 bases and 2 bases respectively, with 11 bases between them. Germline loops: CDR1 LNHNV, CDR2 YYDKDF (reference sequence). This CDR3 contains 15 residues. Here the CDR3 DNA reads TGTGCCACCAGCAGAGATACAGGGCCTACCTACGAGCAGTACTTC. Protein sequence: CATSRDTGPTYEQYF.

A few counts support this clone. The chain couples TRBV5-1 to TRBJ2-3, with D tentatively TRBD2 (5 bases). This CDR3 has 17 amino acids. The ends were cut back, 0 bases at V and 0 bases at J, with 14 bases in the middle. Per germline, CDR1 SGHRS and CDR2 YFSETQ. CDR3 nucleotides: TGCGCCAGCAGCTTGGAGAGGGCAAACCCTAGCACAGATACGCAGTATTTT. Encoded protein: CASSLERANPSTDTQYF.

This clone was seen a handful of times. The chain joins TRBV5-5 to TRBJ2-5; tentatively, D is TRBD2 (6 bases). The CDR3 is 13 residues long. Germline V gene data show CDR1 as SGHKS and CDR2 as YYEKEE (reference sequence). The germline V and J ends were trimmed by 0 bases and 4 bases, with 7 bases remaining between them. CDR3 sequence: CASSLVGGETQYF. The DNA for the CDR3 is TGTGCCAGCAGCTTGGTGGGGGGAGAGACCCAGTACTTC.

The V call is TRBV12-5, the J call TRBJ2-3; 8 bases match TRBD2. Germline V gene data show CDR1 as LGHNT and CDR2 as FRNRAP. The V and J ends lost 2 bases and 6 bases, in that order; junction bases with no gene match: 10. CDR3 length equals 16 residues. The CDR3 DNA is TGTGCTAGTGGTTTGTCCTCGGGAGGGCCGGGTGATACGCAGTATTTT. Protein product: CASGLSSGGPGDTQYF. The whole variable domain, filled in from reference TRBV12-5 and TRBJ2-3, reads DARVTQTPRHKVTEMGQEVTMRCQPILGHNTVFWYRQTMMQGLELLAYFRNRAPLDDSGMPKDRFSAEMPDATLATLKIQPSEPRDSAVYFCASGLSSGGPGDTQYFGPGTRLTVL.

Only a few counts were recorded for this clone. The CDR3 sequence: CASSQDWRGSYEQYF. The CDR3 region has the DNA TGTGCCAGCAGCCAAGATTGGCGGGGTAGCTACGAGCAGTACTTC. V and J are TRBV4-2 and TRBJ2-7; tentative D call: TRBD2 (6 bases). Germline V gene sequence: CDR1 LGHNA, CDR2 YNFKEQ. CDR3 length: 15 amino acids. Trimming removed 0 bases from V and 3 bases from J, with 12 bases in between.

The chain couples TRBV6-1 to TRBJ2-7; tentative D call: TRBD2 (5 bases). This CDR3 comprises 13 residues. Trimming took off 7 bases at V and 5 bases at J, with 15 bases between the two ends. CDR1 is MNHNS and CDR2 is SASEGT in the germline V gene. The CDR3 sequence: CASKRDPSNEQYF. CDR3 sequence (DNA): TGTGCCAGCAAGAGGGATCCCAGCAACGAGCAGTACTTC.

This clone was detected many times. V is TRBV4-1 and J is TRBJ2-5; perhaps TRBD1 as D (5 bases). Germline-derived CDR1 and CDR2 are MGHRA and YSYEKL. The CDR3 totals 15 residues. V was trimmed by 1 base and J by 2 bases, leaving 11 bases between them. CDR3 nucleotides: TGCGCCAGCAGCCAAGTACAGGTGGGACAAGAGACCCAGTACTTC. It is translated as CASSQVQVGQETQYF.

The table lists this clone with a few counts. This chain uses TRBV10-3 with TRBJ2-3; no firm D call. Germline CDR1 and CDR2: ENHRY and SYGVKD. V lost 5 bases to trimming and J lost 0 bases, with 9 bases between them. The CDR3 sequence is 14 residues long. CDR3 sequence (DNA): TGTGCCATCAGTAATGGCGGTAGCACAGATACGCAGTATTTT. It encodes CAISNGGSTDTQYF.

This clone was detected only once. This chain joins TRBV5-6 and TRBJ1-2; 12 positions agree with TRBD1. Germline CDR1 SGHDT, CDR2 YYEEEE. The CDR3 has 16 residues. The V segment lost 2 bases and the J segment 5 bases; nucleotides outside the gene matches: 7. The CDR3: CASSFGDRGQGYGYTF. The DNA for the CDR3 is TGTGCCAGCAGCTTTGGGGACAGGGGGCAGGGATATGGCTACACCTTC. Looking up the rest from reference TRBV5-6 and TRBJ1-2 gives the full variable domain: DAGVTQSPTHLIKTRGQQVTLRCSPKSGHDTVSWYQQALGQGPQFIFQYYEEEERQRGNFPDRFSGHQFPNYSSELNVNALLLGDSALYLCASSFGDRGQGYGYTFGSGTRLTVV.

This clone occurred a few times. The genes are TRBV4-1 and TRBJ2-1; 10 bases map to TRBD2. Trimming removed 2 bases from V and 7 bases from J; junction bases left unmatched: 8. Per germline, CDR1 MGHRA and CDR2 YSYEKL. The CDR3 sequence is 16 residues long. CDR3 residues: CASSQQLAGWANEQFF. The CDR3 coding sequence is TGCGCCAGCAGCCAACAACTAGCGGGGTGGGCTAATGAGCAGTTCTTC.

The chain has TRBV10-2 and TRBJ1-1; 10 nucleotides match TRBD1. The CDR3 spans 18 residues. Germline-derived CDR1 and CDR2 are WSHSY and SAAADI. The trim removed 6 bases at V and 0 bases at J, leaving 13 bases unmatched. This chain's CDR3 is CASRHTDRGLRMNTEAFF. For the CDR3, the DNA is TGCGCCAGCAGGCATACTGACAGGGGGCTGAGAATGAACACTGAAGCTTTCTTT.

This clone was seen only a few times. The chain has TRBV19 and TRBJ1-2, with D unresolved. Deletions cut 8 bases from V and 1 base from J, with 8 bases between. The CDR3 runs to 12 residues. Germline values: CDR1 LNHDA, CDR2 SQIVND (reference sequence). CDR3 sequence (DNA): TGTGCCAGTTCTCCCGGTAACTATGGCTACACCTTC. Its protein product is CASSPGNYGYTF. Based on the CDR3 plus reference TRBV19 and TRBJ1-2, the full variable domain is DGGITQSPKYLFRKEGQNVTLSCEQNLNHDAMYWYRQDPGQGLRLIYYSQIVNDFQKGDIAEGYSVSREKKESFPLTVTSAQKNPTAFYLCASSPGNYGYTFGSGTRLTVV.

The chain has TRBV6-5 and TRBJ2-7, with 7 bases lining up with TRBD2. The CDR3 runs to 11 residues. Germline V gene data show CDR1 as MNHEY and CDR2 as SVGAGI. The V gene end was trimmed by 8 bases and the J gene end by 2 bases; junction bases not matched to a gene: 0. CDR3 sequence (DNA): TGTGCCAGCGGACTAGCCTACGAGCAGTACTTC. Its translation is CASGLAYEQYF.

This clone was counted only a few times. The V call is TRBV6-5, the J call TRBJ2-7, with TRBD1 matching 8 bases. V dropped 0 bases and J dropped 1; count of bases not matched to a gene: 2. This CDR3 region has 15 residues. CDR1 and CDR2 (germline): MNHEY, SVGAGI. The CDR3 sequence is CASSYSWTGSYEQYF. The CDR3 DNA sequence: TGTGCCAGCAGTTACTCCTGGACAGGGTCCTACGAGCAGTACTTC.

The rearrangement joins TRBV2 to TRBJ1-1; TRBD1 agrees at 8 bases. The germline gives CDR1 SNHLY, CDR2 FYNNEI. The trim removed 6 bases at V and 4 bases at J, leaving 7 bases unmatched. The CDR3 totals 14 residues. The CDR3: CASRGTGGVTEAFF. The CDR3 nucleotides read TGTGCCAGCAGGGGCACAGGGGGGGTCACTGAAGCTTTCTTT.

CDR3 bases: TGTGCCAGCTCCCGACTGGGGGCTGGCTACACCTTC. Its protein is CASSRLGAGYTF. The chain couples TRBV6-1 to TRBJ1-2, with D possibly TRBD1 on 6 matching bases. Germline lookup yields CDR1 MNHNS and CDR2 SASEGT. The CDR3 length is 12 residues. The V end was cut by 8 bases, the J end by 7 bases, with 14 bases between.

The J gene is TRBJ1-6, the V gene TRBV6-6; the D gene is possibly TRBD1 (6 bases). Germline values: CDR1 MNHNY, CDR2 SVGAGI (reference sequence). V was cut by 5 bases and J by 11 bases, with 13 bases left in between. This CDR3 contains 13 residues. CDR3 nucleotides: TGTGCCAGCAGTGGGGCAGGGGAACCACCCCTCCACTTT. It translates to CASSGAGEPPLHF.

This clone showed up just a few times. V gene TRBV19 combines with J gene TRBJ2-2, with unresolved D. This CDR3 spans 15 amino acids. Germline CDR1 is LNHDA and CDR2 is SQIVND (reference sequence). Deletions cut 3 bases from V and 5 bases from J, with 13 bases between. CDR3 loop: CASSIKTGWTGELFF. For the CDR3, the DNA is TGTGCCAGTAGTATTAAGACGGGTTGGACCGGGGAGCTGTTTTTT.

This chain connects TRBV27 to TRBJ2-7; 9 positions match TRBD1. Trimming at V came to 2 bases and at J to 4 bases, leaving 3 bases not matched to a gene. Germline V gene lookup returns CDR1 MNHEY and CDR2 SMNVEV (reference sequence). The CDR3 is 14 residues long. The CDR3 loop reads CASSLGDRVYEQYF. In DNA form, the CDR3 reads TGTGCCAGCAGTTTAGGGGACAGGGTATACGAGCAGTACTTC.

The chain uses TRBV30 and TRBJ1-5; a weak D match, TRBD1 (6 bases). This CDR3 comprises 19 residues. In germline, CDR1 is GTSNPN, CDR2 SVGIG (reference sequence). V was pared by 0 bases and J by 0 bases, with 21 bases between. The CDR3 reads CAWSVGRTQGFISNQPQHF. Written as DNA, the CDR3 is TGTGCCTGGAGTGTAGGCAGGACACAGGGATTTATTAGCAATCAGCCCCAGCATTTT.